These 18 T cell receptor beta chains share one sample of origin, sequenced in a study of vaccination effects on CD4 cells after COVID-19. Before sequencing, viral peptide pools were used by the ViraFEST assay to expand antigen-specific CD4+ T cells. Subsequent to a culture period of around eleven days, CD4+ T cells were isolated. By PCR, the person was confirmed to have had SARS-CoV-2 infection between March and December 2020. The data were produced by immunoSEQ multiplex PCR, yet TCRdb's version contains in-frame clones alone and is incomplete. The sample yields 17,000 or so clones, roughly 80% seen once. No antigen is known for these receptors. The material was CD4+ T cells from PBMCs cultured with SARS-CoV-2 spike peptides, obtained before COVID-19 vaccination. These receptors came from a human donor who had a prior SARS-CoV-2 infection.

The rearrangement links TRBV5-1 to TRBJ2-7; 11 bases map to TRBD2. CDR3 length: 17 amino acids. Germline V CDR1 and CDR2: SGHRS, YFSETQ. The junction had 9 bases not matched to a gene; V was cut back by 0 bases and J by 4 bases. The CDR3 DNA reads as TGCGCCAGCAGCTTGGGGCTAGCGGGGGGCGCTTTTTACGAGCAGTACTTC. It translates to CASSLGLAGGAFYEQYF. The whole variable domain, filled in from reference TRBV5-1 and TRBJ2-7, reads KAGVTQTPRYLIKTRGQQVTLSCSPISGHRSVSWYQQTPGQGLQFLFEYFSETQRNKGNFPGRFSGRQFSNSRSEMNVSTLELGDSALYLCASSLGLAGGAFYEQYFGPGTRLTVT.

The chain couples TRBV5-1 to TRBJ1-1; D is undetermined. CDR1 is SGHRS, CDR2 YFSETQ, per germline. The CDR3 runs 15 residues. V was shortened by 7 bases and J by 1 base, with 17 bases between the two germline ends. The CDR3 loop reads CASSQIPGQNTEAFF. CDR3 in DNA: TGCGCCAGCTCGCAAATACCGGGCCAGAACACTGAAGCTTTCTTT.

This clone has more than one count but fewer than ten. The rearrangement links TRBV5-1 to TRBJ1-3; D is unclear. V lost 0 bases, J lost 1 base, and 2 bases lay in between. The CDR3 is made up of 13 amino acids. Germline V gives CDR1 SGHRS, CDR2 YFSETQ. The CDR3 sequence is CASSLGSGNTIYF. The CDR3 nucleotides read TGCGCCAGCAGCTTGGGGTCTGGAAACACCATATATTTT.

For the CDR3, the DNA is TGTGCCAGCACCTTCATCGGTTGGCAGGGTTGGTACGAGCAGTACTTC. Encoded protein: CASTFIGWQGWYEQYF. V usage is TRBV25-1 and J usage is TRBJ2-7, with a tentative D call TRBD1 (5 bases). The CDR3 sequence is 16 residues long. Trimming pared 7 bases from V and 4 bases from J, leaving 23 bases between. From germline, CDR1 is MGHDK and CDR2 SYGVNS.

The V gene is TRBV6-5, the J gene TRBJ2-3; 8 positions agree with TRBD1. V dropped 6 bases and J dropped 6; count of bases not matched to a gene: 2. This CDR3 is built from 12 residues. The germline CDR1 and CDR2 sequences are MNHEY and SVGAGI. In nucleotides, the CDR3 is TGTGCCAGCAGGGACAGGGTGGATACGCAGTATTTT. It codes for CASRDRVDTQYF.

This sequence joins TRBV5-6 and TRBJ2-3; TRBD1 is a possible D gene (6 bases). CDR3 size: 18 residues. The germline gives CDR1 SGHDT, CDR2 YYEEEE. V lost 0 bases and J 0 bases, leaving 17 bases between the germline ends. The CDR3 nucleotides read TGTGCCAGCAGCTTGGATCTACAGGGCCGGACTAGCACAGATACGCAGTATTTT. It codes for CASSLDLQGRTSTDTQYF.

This rearrangement joins TRBV27 to TRBJ2-1; tentative D call: TRBD2 (6 bases). CDR3 length: 14 residues. CDR1 is MNHEY, CDR2 SMNVEV, per germline (reference sequence). The germline V and J ends were trimmed by 5 bases and 9 bases, with 17 bases remaining between them. CDR3 in DNA: TGTGCCAGCAGTACCTCAGCGGGTCACAGTGAGCAGTTCTTC. This sequence encodes CASSTSAGHSEQFF.

The chain employs TRBV7-6 and TRBJ1-3; D remains ambiguous. Germline assignment: CDR1 SGHVS and CDR2 FNYEAQ. The length of the CDR3 is 17 residues. Trimming stripped 1 base from V and 0 bases from J, with 13 bases between. CDR3 sequence: CASSLVGNSLSGNTIYF. As DNA, the CDR3 is TGTGCCAGCAGCTTAGTTGGGAATAGCCTCTCTGGAAACACCATATATTTT.

The J gene is TRBJ2-4, the V gene TRBV11-3, with TRBD2 identical over 10 bases. CDR1 is SGHNT, CDR2 YENEEA, per germline. J was trimmed by 4 bases and V by 4 bases; bases with no gene match: 13. The CDR3 length is 18 residues. CDR3 residues: CASSSTGWGLATKNIQYF. The CDR3 nucleotides are TGTGCCAGCAGCTCCACCGGCTGGGGACTAGCGACAAAAAACATTCAGTACTTC.

The CDR3 coding sequence is TGTGCCAGCAGCCAACTGCGGGAGCAGTACTTC. It encodes CASSQLREQYF. The gene calls are TRBV3-1 (or the pseudogene TRBV3-2) and TRBJ2-7; D is unresolved. This CDR3 region has 11 residues. V was pared by 2 bases and J by 7 bases, with 6 bases between. Per germline, CDR1 LGHDT and CDR2 YNNKEL (reference sequence).

This rearrangement joins TRBV9 to TRBJ1-2; TRBD1 aligns across 12 bases. With 2 bases clipped from V and 7 bases from J, the junction kept 9 bases outside the gene matches. CDR1 is SGDLS, CDR2 YYNGEE, per germline. The CDR3 spans 16 residues. The CDR3 spells CASSVVGQGALGGYTF. CDR3 nucleotide sequence: TGTGCCAGCAGCGTGGTGGGACAGGGGGCTCTTGGTGGCTACACCTTC.

CDR3 in DNA: TGTGCCAGCAGCAGTACAGGGGCCTCGGGTGAAAAACTGTTTTTT. Amino acids: CASSSTGASGEKLFF. The genes are TRBV5-6 and TRBJ1-4, with TRBD1 identical over 7 bases. V dropped 4 bases and J dropped 7; count of bases not matched to a gene: 10. The CDR3 is 15 amino acids. Germline V gene sequence: CDR1 SGHDT, CDR2 YYEEEE. The full variable domain, rest sourced from reference TRBV5-6 and TRBJ1-4, is DAGVTQSPTHLIKTRGQQVTLRCSPKSGHDTVSWYQQALGQGPQFIFQYYEEEERQRGNFPDRFSGHQFPNYSSELNVNALLLGDSALYLCASSSTGASGEKLFFGSGTQLSVL.

This clone was found once. This chain joins TRBV10-3 and TRBJ2-1; TRBD1 or TRBD2 may be the D gene (6 bases each). The CDR3 is made up of 13 amino acids. With 0 bases removed from V and 10 bases from J, the gap between germline ends came to 10 bases. Per germline, CDR1 ENHRY and CDR2 SYGVKD. CDR3 nucleotides: TGTGCCATCAGTGAGTCGGGGGGCCCGGAGCAGTTCTTC. Translating it yields CAISESGGPEQFF.

This chain uses TRBV30 with TRBJ2-7; TRBD1 or TRBD2 may be the D gene (5 bases each). This CDR3 comprises 12 residues. The germline gives CDR1 GTSNPN, CDR2 SVGIG (reference sequence). Trimming pared 4 bases from V and 6 bases from J, leaving 13 bases between. In DNA, the CDR3 is TGTGCCTGGAATAGGGGAGATGGCGAGCAGTACTTC. This translates into CAWNRGDGEQYF. Full variable domain (rest looked up from reference TRBV30 and TRBJ2-7): SQTIHQWPATLVQPVGSPLSLECTVEGTSNPNLYWYRQAAGRGLQLLFYSVGIGQISSEVPQNLSASRPQDRQFILSSKKLLLSDSGFYLCAWNRGDGEQYFGPGTRLTVT.

The chain recombines TRBV7-6 with TRBJ2-3; no reliable D call. The length of the CDR3 is 12 residues. The germline V gene encodes CDR1 SGHVS and CDR2 FNYEAQ. V was shortened by 5 bases and J by 2 bases, with 5 bases between the two germline ends. The CDR3 loop reads CASSTYTDTQYF. CDR3 DNA: TGTGCCAGCAGCACCTACACAGATACGCAGTATTTT.

V usage is TRBV5-1 and J usage is TRBJ2-7; D possibly corresponds to TRBD2 (6 bases). Germline lookup yields CDR1 SGHRS and CDR2 YFSETQ. Trimming pared 7 bases from V and 0 bases from J, leaving 17 bases between. The CDR3 has 15 amino acids. The DNA of the CDR3 is TGCGCCAGCTCCTTGGGAGGCCCAAGCTCCTACGAGCAGTACTTC. Translating it yields CASSLGGPSSYEQYF.

J is TRBJ1-5 and V is TRBV19, with TRBD1 as a possible D gene (5 bases). V was pared by 7 bases and J by 0 bases, with 19 bases between. The germline V gene has CDR1 LNHDA and CDR2 SQIVND (reference sequence). This CDR3 spans 17 amino acids. Here the CDR3 DNA reads TGTGCCAGTACTCTTGAATATAACAGGTATAGCAATCAGCCCCAGCATTTT. It translates to CASTLEYNRYSNQPQHF.

This clone was seen only a few times. The V and J genes are TRBV3-1 (or the pseudogene TRBV3-2) and TRBJ1-6, with 7 bases aligning to TRBD1. CDR3 size: 14 residues. Germline-derived CDR1 and CDR2 are LGHDT and YNNKEL (reference sequence). Losses at the gene ends were 3 bases for V and 7 bases for J; bases not matched to a gene: 3. CDR3 region: CASSHWDRNSPLHF. CDR3 bases: TGTGCCAGCAGCCACTGGGACAGAAATTCACCCCTCCACTTT.